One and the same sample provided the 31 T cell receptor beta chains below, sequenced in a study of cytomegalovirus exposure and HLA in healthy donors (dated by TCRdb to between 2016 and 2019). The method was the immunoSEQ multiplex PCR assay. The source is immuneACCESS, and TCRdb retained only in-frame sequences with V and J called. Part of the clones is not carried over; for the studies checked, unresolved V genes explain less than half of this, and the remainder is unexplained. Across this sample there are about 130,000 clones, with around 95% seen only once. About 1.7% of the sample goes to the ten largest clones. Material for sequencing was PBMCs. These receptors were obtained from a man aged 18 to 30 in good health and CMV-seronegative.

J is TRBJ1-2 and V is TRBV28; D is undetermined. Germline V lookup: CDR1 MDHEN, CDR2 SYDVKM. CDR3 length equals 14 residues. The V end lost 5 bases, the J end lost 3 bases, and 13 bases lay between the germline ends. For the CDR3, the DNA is TGTGCCAGCAGTATATCCCGGGGATACTATGGCTACACCTTC. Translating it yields CASSISRGYYGYTF.

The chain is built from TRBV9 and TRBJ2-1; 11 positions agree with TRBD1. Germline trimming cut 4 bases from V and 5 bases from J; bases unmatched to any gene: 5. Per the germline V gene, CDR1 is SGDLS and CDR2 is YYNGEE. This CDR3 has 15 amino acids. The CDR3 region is CASSFGQGANNEQFF. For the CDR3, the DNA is TGTGCCAGCAGCTTTGGACAGGGGGCTAACAATGAGCAGTTCTTC.

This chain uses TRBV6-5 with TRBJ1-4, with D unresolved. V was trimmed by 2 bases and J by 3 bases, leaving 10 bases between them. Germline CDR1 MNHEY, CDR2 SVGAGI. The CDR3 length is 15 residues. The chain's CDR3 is CASSYLRRPNEKLFF. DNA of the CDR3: TGTGCCAGCAGTTACCTCCGTCGTCCTAATGAAAAACTGTTTTTT.

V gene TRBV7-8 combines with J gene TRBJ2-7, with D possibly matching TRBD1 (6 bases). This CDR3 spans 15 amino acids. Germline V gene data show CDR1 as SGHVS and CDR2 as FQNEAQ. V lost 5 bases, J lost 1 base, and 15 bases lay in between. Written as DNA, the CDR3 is TGTGCCAGCAGCAGTCCTCCCAGGGGTTCCTACGAGCAGTACTTC. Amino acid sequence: CASSSPPRGSYEQYF.

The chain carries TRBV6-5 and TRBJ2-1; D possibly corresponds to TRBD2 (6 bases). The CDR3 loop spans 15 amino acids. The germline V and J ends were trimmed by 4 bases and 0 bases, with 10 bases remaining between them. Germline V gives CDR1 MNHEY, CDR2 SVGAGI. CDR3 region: CASSLAESSYNEQFF. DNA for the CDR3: TGTGCCAGCAGTTTAGCGGAGAGCTCCTACAATGAGCAGTTCTTC.

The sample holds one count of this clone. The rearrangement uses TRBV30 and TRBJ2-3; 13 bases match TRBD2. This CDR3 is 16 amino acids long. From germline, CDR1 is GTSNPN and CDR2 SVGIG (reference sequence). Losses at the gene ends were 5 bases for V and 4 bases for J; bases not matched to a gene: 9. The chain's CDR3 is CAWAPGLAGVADTQYF. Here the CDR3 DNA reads TGTGCCTGGGCCCCCGGACTAGCGGGAGTCGCAGATACGCAGTATTTT.

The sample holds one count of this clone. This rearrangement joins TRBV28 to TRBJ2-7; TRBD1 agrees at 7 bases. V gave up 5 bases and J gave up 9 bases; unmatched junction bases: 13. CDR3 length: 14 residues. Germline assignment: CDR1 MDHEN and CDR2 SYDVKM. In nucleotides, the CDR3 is TGTGCCAGCAGTCCGTCGCTGTGGGACAGCAGGCAGTACTTC. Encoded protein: CASSPSLWDSRQYF.

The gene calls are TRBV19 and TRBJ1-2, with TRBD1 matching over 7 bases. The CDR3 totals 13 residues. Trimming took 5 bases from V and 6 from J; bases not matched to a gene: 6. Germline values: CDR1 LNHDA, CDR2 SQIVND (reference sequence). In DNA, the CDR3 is TGTGCCAGTAGTTCCCGACAGGGCGATGGCTACACCTTC. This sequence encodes CASSSRQGDGYTF. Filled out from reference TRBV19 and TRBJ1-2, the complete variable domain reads DGGITQSPKYLFRKEGQNVTLSCEQNLNHDAMYWYRQDPGQGLRLIYYSQIVNDFQKGDIAEGYSVSREKKESFPLTVTSAQKNPTAFYLCASSSRQGDGYTFGSGTRLTVV.

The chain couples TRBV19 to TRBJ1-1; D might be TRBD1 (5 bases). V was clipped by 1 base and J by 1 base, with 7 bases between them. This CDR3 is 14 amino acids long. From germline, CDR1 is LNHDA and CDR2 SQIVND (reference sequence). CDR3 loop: CASSIGRGNTEAFF. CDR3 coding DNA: TGTGCCAGTAGTATAGGAAGGGGGAACACTGAAGCTTTCTTT.

CDR3 in amino acids: CSVELDEQFF. Written as DNA, the CDR3 is TGCAGCGTTGAACTTGATGAGCAGTTCTTC. The J gene is TRBJ2-1, the V gene TRBV29-1; D remains unclear. Deletions cut 2 bases from V and 8 bases from J, with 4 bases between. This CDR3 comprises 10 residues. From germline, CDR1 is SQVTM and CDR2 ANQGSEA.

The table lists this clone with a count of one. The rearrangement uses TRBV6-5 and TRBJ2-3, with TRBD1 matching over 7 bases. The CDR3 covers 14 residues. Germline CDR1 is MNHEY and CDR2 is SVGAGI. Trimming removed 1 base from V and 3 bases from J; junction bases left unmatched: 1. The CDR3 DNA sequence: TGTGCCAGCAGTTACTGGGACAGAACAGATACGCAGTATTTT. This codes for CASSYWDRTDTQYF.

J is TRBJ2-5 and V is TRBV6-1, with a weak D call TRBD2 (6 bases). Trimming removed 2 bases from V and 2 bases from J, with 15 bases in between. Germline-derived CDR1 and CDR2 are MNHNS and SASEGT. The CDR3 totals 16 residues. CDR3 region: CASSEPPGRRQETQYF. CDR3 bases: TGTGCCAGCAGTGAACCCCCGGGGAGGAGGCAAGAGACCCAGTACTTC.

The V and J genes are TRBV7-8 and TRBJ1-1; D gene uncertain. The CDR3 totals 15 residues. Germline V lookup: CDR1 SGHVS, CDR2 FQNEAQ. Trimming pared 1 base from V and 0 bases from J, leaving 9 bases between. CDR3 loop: CASSLELPMNTEAFF. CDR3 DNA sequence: TGTGCCAGCAGCTTAGAACTCCCGATGAACACTGAAGCTTTCTTT.

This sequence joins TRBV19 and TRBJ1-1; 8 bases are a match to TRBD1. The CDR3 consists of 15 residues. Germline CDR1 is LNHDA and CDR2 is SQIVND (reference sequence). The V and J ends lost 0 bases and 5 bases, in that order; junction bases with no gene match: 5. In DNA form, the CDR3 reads TGTGCCAGTAGTATAGACGGACAGGGAAGAACTGAAGCTTTCTTT. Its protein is CASSIDGQGRTEAFF.

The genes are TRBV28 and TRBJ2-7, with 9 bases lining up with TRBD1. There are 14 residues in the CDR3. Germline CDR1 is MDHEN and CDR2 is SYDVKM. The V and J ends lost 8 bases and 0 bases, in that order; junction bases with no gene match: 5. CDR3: CASLRDRDSYEQYF. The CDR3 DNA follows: TGTGCCAGCCTCCGGGACAGGGACTCCTACGAGCAGTACTTC.

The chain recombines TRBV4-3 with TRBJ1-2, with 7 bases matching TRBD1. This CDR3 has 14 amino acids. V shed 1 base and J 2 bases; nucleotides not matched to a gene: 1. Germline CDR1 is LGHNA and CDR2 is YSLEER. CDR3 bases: TGCGCCAGCAGCCAAGCAGGGGGGAACTATGGCTACACCTTC. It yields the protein CASSQAGGNYGYTF.

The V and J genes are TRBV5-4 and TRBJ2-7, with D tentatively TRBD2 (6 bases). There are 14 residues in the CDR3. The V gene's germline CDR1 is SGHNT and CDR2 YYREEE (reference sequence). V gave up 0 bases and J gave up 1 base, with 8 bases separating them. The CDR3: CASSLERASYEQYF. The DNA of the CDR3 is TGTGCCAGCAGCTTGGAGCGGGCGTCCTACGAGCAGTACTTC.

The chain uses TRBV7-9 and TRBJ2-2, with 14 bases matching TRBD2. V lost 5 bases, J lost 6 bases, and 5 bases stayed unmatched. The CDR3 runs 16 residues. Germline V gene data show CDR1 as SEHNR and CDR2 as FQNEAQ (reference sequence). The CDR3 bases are TGTGCCAGCAGCGTGGGACTAGCGGGAGTAGCCGGGGAGCTGTTTTTT. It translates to CASSVGLAGVAGELFF.

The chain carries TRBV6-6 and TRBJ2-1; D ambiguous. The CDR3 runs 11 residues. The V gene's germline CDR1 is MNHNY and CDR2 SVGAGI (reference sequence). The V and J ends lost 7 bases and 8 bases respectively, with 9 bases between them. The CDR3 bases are TGTGCCAGCACCCGAGTGGATGAGCAGTTCTTC. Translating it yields CASTRVDEQFF.

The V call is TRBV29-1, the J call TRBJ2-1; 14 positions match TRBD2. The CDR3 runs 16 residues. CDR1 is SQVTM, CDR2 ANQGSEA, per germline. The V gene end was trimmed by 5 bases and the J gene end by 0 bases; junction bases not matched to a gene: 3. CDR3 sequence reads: CSVTGLAGGSYNEQFF. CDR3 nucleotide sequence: TGCAGCGTTACAGGACTAGCGGGGGGCTCCTACAATGAGCAGTTCTTC.

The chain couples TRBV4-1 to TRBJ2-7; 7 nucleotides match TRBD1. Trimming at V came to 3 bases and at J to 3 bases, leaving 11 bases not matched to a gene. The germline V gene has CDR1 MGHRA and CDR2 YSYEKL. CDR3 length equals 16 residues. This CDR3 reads CASSQPGTANGYEQYF. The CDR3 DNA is TGCGCCAGCAGCCAGCCCGGGACAGCTAATGGCTACGAGCAGTACTTC.

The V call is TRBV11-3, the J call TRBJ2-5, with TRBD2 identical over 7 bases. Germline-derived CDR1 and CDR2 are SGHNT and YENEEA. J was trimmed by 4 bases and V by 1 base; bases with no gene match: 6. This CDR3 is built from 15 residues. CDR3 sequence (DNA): TGTGCCAGCAGCTTAGCCCTGGGCGGGAGAGAGACCCAGTACTTC. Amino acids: CASSLALGGRETQYF.

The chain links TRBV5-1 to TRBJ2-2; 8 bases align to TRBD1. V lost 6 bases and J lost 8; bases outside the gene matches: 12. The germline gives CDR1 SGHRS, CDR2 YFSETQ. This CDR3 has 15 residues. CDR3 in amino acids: CASTLLTGARGELFF. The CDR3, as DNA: TGCGCCAGCACCCTCTTGACAGGGGCGAGAGGGGAGCTGTTTTTT.

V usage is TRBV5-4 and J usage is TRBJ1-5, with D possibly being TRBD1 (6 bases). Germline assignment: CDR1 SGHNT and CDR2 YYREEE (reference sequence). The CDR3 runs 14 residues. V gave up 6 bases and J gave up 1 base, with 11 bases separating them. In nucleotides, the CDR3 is TGTGCCAGCAAAGAACAGGGAAGCAATCAGCCCCAGCATTTT. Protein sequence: CASKEQGSNQPQHF.

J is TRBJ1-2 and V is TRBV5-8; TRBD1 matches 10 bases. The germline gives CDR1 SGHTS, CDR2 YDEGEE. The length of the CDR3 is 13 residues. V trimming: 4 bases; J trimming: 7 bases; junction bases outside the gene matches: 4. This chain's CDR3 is CASSPGQGLGYTF. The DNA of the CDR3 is TGTGCCAGCAGCCCGGGACAGGGGCTTGGCTACACCTTC.

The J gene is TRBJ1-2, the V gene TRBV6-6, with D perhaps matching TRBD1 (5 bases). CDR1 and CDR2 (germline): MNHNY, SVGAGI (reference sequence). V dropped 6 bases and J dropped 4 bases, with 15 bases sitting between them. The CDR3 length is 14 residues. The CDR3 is CASSSTDSPYGYTF. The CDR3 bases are TGTGCCAGCAGCTCAACTGACAGCCCCTATGGCTACACCTTC.

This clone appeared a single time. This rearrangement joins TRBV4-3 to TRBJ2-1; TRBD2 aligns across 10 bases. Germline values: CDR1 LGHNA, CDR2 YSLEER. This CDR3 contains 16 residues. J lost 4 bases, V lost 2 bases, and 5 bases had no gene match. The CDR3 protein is CASSQRLAGGYNEQFF. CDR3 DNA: TGCGCCAGCAGCCAAAGACTAGCGGGTGGATACAATGAGCAGTTCTTC.

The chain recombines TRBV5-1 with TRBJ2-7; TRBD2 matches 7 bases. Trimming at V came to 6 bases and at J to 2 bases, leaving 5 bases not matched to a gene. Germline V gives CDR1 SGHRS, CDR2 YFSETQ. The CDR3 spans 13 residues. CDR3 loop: CASKRAGAYEQYF. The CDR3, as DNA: TGCGCCAGCAAACGGGCGGGGGCCTACGAGCAGTACTTC.

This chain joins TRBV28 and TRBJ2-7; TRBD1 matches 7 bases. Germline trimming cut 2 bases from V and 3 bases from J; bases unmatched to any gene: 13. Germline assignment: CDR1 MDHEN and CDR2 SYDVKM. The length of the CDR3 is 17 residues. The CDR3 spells CASSLPPTGALHYEQYF. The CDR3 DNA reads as TGTGCCAGCAGTTTACCTCCCACAGGGGCCCTCCACTACGAGCAGTACTTC.

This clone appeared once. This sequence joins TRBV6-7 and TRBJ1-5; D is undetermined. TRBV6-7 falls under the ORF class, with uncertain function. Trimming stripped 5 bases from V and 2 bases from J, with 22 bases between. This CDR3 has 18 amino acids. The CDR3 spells CASSKPRASPRGNQPQHF. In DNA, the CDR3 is TGTGCCAGCAGTAAGCCCCGGGCCTCCCCGCGGGGCAATCAGCCCCAGCATTTT.

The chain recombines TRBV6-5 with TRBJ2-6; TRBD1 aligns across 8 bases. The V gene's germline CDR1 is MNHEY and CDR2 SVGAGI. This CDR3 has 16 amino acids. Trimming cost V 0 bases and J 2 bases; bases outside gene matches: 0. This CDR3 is CASSYSTGAGANVLTF. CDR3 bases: TGTGCCAGCAGTTACTCGACAGGGGCTGGGGCCAACGTCCTGACTTTC.